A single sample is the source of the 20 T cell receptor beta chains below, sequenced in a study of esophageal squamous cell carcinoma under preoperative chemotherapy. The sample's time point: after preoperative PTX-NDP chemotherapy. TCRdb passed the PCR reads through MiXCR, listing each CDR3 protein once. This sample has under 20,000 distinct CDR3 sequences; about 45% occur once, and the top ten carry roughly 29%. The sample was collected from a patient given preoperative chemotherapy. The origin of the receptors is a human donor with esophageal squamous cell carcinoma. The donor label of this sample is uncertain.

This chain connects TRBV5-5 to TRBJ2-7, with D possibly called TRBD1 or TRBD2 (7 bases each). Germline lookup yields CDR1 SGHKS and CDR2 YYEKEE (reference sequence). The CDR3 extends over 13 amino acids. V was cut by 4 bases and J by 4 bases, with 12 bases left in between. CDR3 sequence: CASSPRGGYEQYF. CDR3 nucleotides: TGTGCCAGCAGCCCCAGGGGGGGATACGAGCAGTACTTC.

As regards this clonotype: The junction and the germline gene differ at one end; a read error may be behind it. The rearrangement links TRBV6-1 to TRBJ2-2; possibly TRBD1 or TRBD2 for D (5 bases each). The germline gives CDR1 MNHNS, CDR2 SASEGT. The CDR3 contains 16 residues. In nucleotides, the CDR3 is TGTGCCAGCAATGGCGGACGGGAAACGAGCACCGGGGCGCTGTTTTTT. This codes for CASNGGRETSTGALFF.

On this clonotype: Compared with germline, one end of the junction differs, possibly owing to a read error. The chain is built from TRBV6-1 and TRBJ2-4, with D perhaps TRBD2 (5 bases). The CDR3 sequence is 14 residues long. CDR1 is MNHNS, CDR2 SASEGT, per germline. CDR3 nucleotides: TGTGCCGGCAGCGGCTGTGGAGGCCGAGAGATCCAGTACTTC. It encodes CAGSGCGGREIQYF.

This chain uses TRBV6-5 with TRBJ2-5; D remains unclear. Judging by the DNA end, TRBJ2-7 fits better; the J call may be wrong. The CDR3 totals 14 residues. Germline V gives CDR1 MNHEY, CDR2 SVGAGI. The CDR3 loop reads CASSYGSPGYEQYF. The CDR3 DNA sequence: TGTGCCAGCAGTTACGGTTCCCCTGGCTACGAGCAGTACTTC.

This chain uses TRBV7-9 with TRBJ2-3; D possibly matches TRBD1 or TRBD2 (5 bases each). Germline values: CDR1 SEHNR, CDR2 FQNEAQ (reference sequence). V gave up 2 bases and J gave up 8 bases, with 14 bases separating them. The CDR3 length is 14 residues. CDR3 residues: CASSLLGDHLTQYF. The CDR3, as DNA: TGTGCCAGCAGCTTATTGGGGGACCATCTTACGCAGTATTTT.

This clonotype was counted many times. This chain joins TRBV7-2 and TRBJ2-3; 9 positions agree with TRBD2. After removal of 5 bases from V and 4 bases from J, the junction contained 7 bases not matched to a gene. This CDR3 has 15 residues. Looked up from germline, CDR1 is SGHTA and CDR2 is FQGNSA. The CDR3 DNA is TGTGCCAGCAGCACCGGGACTAGCTCGGCAGATACGCAGTATTTT. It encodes CASSTGTSSADTQYF.

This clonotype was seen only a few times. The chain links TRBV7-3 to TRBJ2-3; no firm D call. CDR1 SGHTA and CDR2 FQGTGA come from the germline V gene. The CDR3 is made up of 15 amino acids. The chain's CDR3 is CDGASRLYSTDTQYF. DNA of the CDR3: TGTGATGGAGCGAGCCGCCTTTATAGCACAGATACGCAGTATTTT.

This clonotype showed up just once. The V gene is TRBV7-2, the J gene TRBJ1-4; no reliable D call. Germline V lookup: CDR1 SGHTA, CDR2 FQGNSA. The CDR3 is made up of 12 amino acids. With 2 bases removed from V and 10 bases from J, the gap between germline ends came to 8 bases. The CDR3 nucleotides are TGTGCCAGCAGCTTACGGACGGGAAAACTGTTTTTT. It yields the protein CASSLRTGKLFF.

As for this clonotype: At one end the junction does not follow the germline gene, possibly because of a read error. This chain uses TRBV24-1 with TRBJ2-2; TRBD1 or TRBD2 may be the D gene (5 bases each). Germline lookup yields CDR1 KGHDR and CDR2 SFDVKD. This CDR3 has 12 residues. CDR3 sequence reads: CATQGGTGALYF. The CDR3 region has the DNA TGTGCCACCCAAGGCGGAACCGGGGCGCTGTATTTT.

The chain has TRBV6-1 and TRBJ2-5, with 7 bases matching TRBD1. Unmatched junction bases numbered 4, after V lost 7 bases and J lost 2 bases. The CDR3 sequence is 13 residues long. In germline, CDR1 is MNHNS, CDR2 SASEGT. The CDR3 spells CASTRTGQETQYF. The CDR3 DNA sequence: TGTGCCAGCACTCGGACAGGACAAGAGACCCAGTACTTC.

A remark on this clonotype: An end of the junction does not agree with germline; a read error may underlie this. In DNA, the CDR3 is TGTGCCAGCAGCGCACGACAGGGGGGGGACACAGATACGCAGTACTTT. It translates to CASSARQGGDTDTQYF. The rearrangement links TRBV7-2 to TRBJ2-3, with 9 nucleotides matching TRBD1. The CDR3 spans 16 residues. Germline CDR1 SGHTA, CDR2 FQGNSA.

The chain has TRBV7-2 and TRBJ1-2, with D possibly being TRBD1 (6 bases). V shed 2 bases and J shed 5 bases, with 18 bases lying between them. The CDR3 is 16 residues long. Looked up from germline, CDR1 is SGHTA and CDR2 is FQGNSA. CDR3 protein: CASSLRGGQPRYGYTF. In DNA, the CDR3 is TGTGCCAGCAGCTTACGCGGCGGACAGCCGAGATATGGCTACACCTTC.

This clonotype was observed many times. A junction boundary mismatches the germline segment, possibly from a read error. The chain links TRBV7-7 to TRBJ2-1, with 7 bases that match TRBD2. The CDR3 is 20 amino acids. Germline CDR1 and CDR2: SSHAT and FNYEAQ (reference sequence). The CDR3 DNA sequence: TGTGCTAGCAGCTTAGCGAGCTGGACTCCCGGGACTACCCTCTACAATGAGCAGTTCTTC. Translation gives CASSLASWTPGTTLYNEQFF.

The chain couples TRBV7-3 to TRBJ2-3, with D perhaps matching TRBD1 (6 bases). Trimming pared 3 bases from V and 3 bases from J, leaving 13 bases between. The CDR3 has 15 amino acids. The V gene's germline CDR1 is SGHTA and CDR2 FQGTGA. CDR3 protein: CASSFSGQRTDTQYF. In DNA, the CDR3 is TGTGCCAGCAGCTTCTCTGGACAGAGGACAGATACGCAGTATTTT.

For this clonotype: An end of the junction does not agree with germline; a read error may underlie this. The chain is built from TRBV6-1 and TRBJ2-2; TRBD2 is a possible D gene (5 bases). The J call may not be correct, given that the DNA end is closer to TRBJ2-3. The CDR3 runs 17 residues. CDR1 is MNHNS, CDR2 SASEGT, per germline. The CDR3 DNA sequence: TGTGCCAGCAGTGTATTTACTATGACGGGAAGTACAGAGACGCAGTATTTT. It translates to CASSVFTMTGSTETQYF.

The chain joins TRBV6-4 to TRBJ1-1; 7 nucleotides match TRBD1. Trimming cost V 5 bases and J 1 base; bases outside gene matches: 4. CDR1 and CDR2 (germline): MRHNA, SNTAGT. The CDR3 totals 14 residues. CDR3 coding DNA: TGTGCCAGCAGTTCCGGGACAGAGAACACTGAAGCTTTCTTT. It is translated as CASSSGTENTEAFF.

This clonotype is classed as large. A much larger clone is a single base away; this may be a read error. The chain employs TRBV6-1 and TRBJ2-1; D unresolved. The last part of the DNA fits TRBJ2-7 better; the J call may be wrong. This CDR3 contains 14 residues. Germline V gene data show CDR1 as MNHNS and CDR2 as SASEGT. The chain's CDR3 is CASSELRTYNEQYF. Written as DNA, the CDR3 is TGTGCCAGCAGTGAGTTGCGAACCTACAATGAGCAGTACTTC.

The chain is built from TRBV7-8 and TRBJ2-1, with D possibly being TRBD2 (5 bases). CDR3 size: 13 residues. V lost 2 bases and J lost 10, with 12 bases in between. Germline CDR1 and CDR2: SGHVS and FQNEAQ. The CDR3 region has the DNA TGTGCCAGCAGCTTAATGTGGACTGGGGAGCAGTTCTTC. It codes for CASSLMWTGEQFF.

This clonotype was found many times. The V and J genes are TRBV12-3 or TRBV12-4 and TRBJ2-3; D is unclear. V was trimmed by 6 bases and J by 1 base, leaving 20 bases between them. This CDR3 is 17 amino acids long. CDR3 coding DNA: TGTGCCAGCAGCCGAATTCAGGCCGGCCTCGGCACAGATACGCAGTATTTT. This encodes CASSRIQAGLGTDTQYF.

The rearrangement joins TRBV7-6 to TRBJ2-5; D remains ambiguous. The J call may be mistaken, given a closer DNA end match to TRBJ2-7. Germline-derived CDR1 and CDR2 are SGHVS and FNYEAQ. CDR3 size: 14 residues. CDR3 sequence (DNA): TGTGCCAGCAGCTTAGGAGTCAGAACCTACGAGCAGTACTTC. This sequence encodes CASSLGVRTYEQYF.